The clone carrying this TCR beta chain showed up just a few times. Antigen: not known. The data stem from a study of T cells in Graves' hyperthyroidism and ophthalmopathy. Overall study results and limits: Ophthalmopathy was told apart from stable hyperthyroidism by a 13 V-J model.

Template material for amplifying TCR beta CDR3 regions consisted of RNA transcripts. The TCR CDR3 was amplified in a first-round RT-PCR using the HTBI primer set. TCRdb itself ran the multiplex PCR reads through MiXCR, one entry per CDR3 protein. The sample yields 500,000 to 650,000 distinct CDR3 sequences, 11% to 15% seen once. Graves' hyperthyroidism showing no ophthalmopathy progression within 18 months was considered stable. Uncontrolled infection, other autoimmune disease, pregnancy or lactation disqualified patients from enrolment. Germline values: CDR1 SQVTM, CDR2 ANQGSEA. The CDR3 is 14 amino acids. The ends were cut back, 5 bases at V and 4 bases at J, with 14 bases in the middle.

The specimen sequenced was blood. The rearrangement uses TRBV29-1 and TRBJ2-2, with TRBD1 as a possible D gene (6 bases). The receptor was derived from a woman aged 35 to 49 with Graves' hyperthyroidism. The CDR3 DNA reads TGCAGCGTTACCGGGACACCCGCCACCGGGGAGCTGTTTTTT. This codes for CSVTGTPATGELFF.